This T cell receptor beta chain was captured by sequencing in a study of T cell clones after liver transplantation. Background on the study: Apart from three HCV-positive recipients, transplants were for non-autoimmune, non-viral reasons. At least one year of complete immunosuppression withdrawal without enzymes over twice normal defined tolerance. Broader study findings: Low donor cell numbers restricted donor-reactive repertoire measurement in a couple of subjects. Donor-reactive sequences fell more than third party-reactive ones, suggesting partial deletion.

TCRdb's copy holds only in-frame clones and misses some; the assay was immunoSEQ multiplex PCR. The repertoire includes approximately 7,900 clones, about 80% of them detected once, and approximately 40% sits in the top ten. CDR3 length: 15 amino acids. The germline V gene encodes CDR1 SEHNR and CDR2 FQNEAQ (reference sequence). Trimming shortened V by 6 bases and J by 3 bases, and 14 bases separated the two germline ends. This clone was recorded once. Its target is unknown. The source material was CD8+ T cells from blood, sampled before liver transplant. This chain uses TRBV7-9 with TRBJ1-4; no clear D. The source is a human donor who received a liver transplant. The CDR3 reads CASSFDGRANEKLFF. CDR3 in DNA: TGTGCCAGCAGTTTCGATGGTCGGGCTAATGAAAAACTGTTTTTT.